The rows below give T cell receptor beta chains drawn from one sample of a study of blood T cells in healthy people across ages. Each CDR3 protein gets one entry after TCRdb re-called the 5' RACE reads with MiXCR. The profile shows about 1.8 million distinct CDR3 sequences, roughly 52% of them singletons. The sequenced sample consisted of blood. The source is a woman in her forties in good health. CDR3s leave out the opening cysteine and the closing phenylalanine or tryptophan.

v_gene: TRBV29-1; CDR3aa: SVGADSYEQY
v_gene: TRBV5-1; CDR3aa: ASSSLFSDTQY
v_gene: TRBV27; CDR3aa: ASRFGAYSNQPQH
v_gene: TRBV29-1; CDR3aa: SVDPHGGRRTEAF
v_gene: TRBV20-1; CDR3aa: SAKTGRSSYNEQF
v_gene: TRBV6-5; CDR3aa: ASSYSQITF
v_gene: TRBV4-1; CDR3aa: ASSLGRGESETQY
v_gene: TRBV21-1; CDR3aa: ASSFGTLRTDTQY
v_gene: TRBV9; CDR3aa: ASSGSGDYNEQF
v_gene: TRBV20-1; CDR3aa: SGAILNQPQH
v_gene: TRBV27; CDR3aa: ASSLRVTSGRNYEQY
v_gene: TRBV29-1; CDR3aa: SVEGVTPVEQF
v_gene: TRBV6-5; CDR3aa: ASSYSPGTNIQY
v_gene: TRBV20-1; CDR3aa: SARDPGGPNYGYT
v_gene: TRBV7-2; CDR3aa: ASRTNYNEQF
v_gene: TRBV29-1; CDR3aa: SAPGQGLTDTQY
v_gene: TRBV9; CDR3aa: ASSVGQGANYGYT
v_gene: TRBV6-1; CDR3aa: ASSGTGRNGYT
v_gene: TRBV9; CDR3aa: ASSARRIRDEQF
v_gene: TRBV5-1; CDR3aa: ASNPLYQETQY
v_gene: TRBV20-1; CDR3aa: SALPGNVKETQY
v_gene: TRBV5-1; CDR3aa: ASSLWIQETQY
v_gene: TRBV5-1; CDR3aa: ASSGTGTRNPNEKLF
v_gene: TRBV7-2; CDR3aa: ASTAGRWEDYEQY
v_gene: TRBV7-2; CDR3aa: ASSLSGFGGYT
v_gene: TRBV20-1; CDR3aa: SAIQQETQY
v_gene: TRBV15; CDR3aa: ATSDRSVWDTQY
v_gene: TRBV27; CDR3aa: ASRSRQGNSPLH
v_gene: TRBV11-1; CDR3aa: ASSLWTSGGGDTQY
v_gene: TRBV9; CDR3aa: ASSRQNPGTQY
v_gene: TRBV20-1; CDR3aa: SAPQGRVETQY